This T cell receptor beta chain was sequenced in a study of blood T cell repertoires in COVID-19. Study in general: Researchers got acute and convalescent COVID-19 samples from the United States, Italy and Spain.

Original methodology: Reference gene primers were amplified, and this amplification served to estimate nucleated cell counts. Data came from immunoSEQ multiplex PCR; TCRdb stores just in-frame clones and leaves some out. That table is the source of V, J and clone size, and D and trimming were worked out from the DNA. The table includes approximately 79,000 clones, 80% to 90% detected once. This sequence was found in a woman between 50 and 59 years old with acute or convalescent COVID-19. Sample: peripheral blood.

CDR3 sequence reads: CASSVGQIKNTEAFF. CDR3 DNA sequence: TGTGCCAGCAGCGTCGGACAGATCAAGAACACTGAAGCTTTCTTT. The J gene is TRBJ1-1, the V gene TRBV7-8, with a weak D call TRBD1 (6 bases). Germline V gene sequence: CDR1 SGHVS, CDR2 FQNEAQ. The CDR3 runs 15 residues. The ends were cut back, 5 bases at V and 1 base at J, with 14 bases in the middle.